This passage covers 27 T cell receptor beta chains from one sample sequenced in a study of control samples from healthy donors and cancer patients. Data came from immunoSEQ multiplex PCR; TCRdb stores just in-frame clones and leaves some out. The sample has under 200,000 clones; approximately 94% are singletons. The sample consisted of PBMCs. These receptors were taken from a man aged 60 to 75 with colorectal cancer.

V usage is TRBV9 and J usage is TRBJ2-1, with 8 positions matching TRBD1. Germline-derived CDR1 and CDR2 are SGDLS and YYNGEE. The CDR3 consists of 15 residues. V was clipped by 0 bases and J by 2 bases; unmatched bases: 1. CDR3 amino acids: CASSVGTGTYNEQFF. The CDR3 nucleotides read TGTGCCAGCAGCGTAGGGACAGGGACCTACAATGAGCAGTTCTTC.

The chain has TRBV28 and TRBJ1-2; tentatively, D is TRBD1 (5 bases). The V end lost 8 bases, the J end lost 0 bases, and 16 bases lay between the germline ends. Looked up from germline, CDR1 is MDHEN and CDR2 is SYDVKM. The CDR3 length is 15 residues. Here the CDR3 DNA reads TGTGCCAGCTCGACAGAGCCGGGGACTAACTATGGCTACACCTTC. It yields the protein CASSTEPGTNYGYTF.

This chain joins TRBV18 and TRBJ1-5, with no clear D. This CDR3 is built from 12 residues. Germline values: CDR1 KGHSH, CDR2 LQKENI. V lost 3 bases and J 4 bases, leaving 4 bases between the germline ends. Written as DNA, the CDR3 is TGTGCCAGCTCACCGGAGAATCAGCCCCAGCATTTT. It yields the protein CASSPENQPQHF.

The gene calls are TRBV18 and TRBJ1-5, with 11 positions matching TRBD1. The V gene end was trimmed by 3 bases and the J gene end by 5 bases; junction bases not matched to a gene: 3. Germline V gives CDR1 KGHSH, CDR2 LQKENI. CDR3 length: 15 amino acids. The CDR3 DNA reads TGTGCCAGCTCACCTGCGGGACAGGGGGATCAGCCCCAGCATTTT. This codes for CASSPAGQGDQPQHF.

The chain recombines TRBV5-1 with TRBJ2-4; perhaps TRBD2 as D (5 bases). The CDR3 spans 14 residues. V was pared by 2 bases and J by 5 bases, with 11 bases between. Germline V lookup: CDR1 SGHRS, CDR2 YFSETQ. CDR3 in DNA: TGCGCCAGCAGCTTCTCGGACTCTGAAAACATTCAGTACTTC. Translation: CASSFSDSENIQYF.

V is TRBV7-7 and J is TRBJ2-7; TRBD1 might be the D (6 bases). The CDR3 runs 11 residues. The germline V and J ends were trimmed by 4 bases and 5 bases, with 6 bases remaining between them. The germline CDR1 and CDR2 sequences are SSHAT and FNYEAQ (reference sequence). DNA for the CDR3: TGTGCCAGCAGCTCAGGGGACGAGCAGTACTTC. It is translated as CASSSGDEQYF.

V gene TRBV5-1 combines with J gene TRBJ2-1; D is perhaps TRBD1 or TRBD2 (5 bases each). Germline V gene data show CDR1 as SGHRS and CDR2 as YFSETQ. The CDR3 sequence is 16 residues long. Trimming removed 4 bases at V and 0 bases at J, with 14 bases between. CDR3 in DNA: TGCGCCAGCAGCCCGACTTGGGGGAGCTCCTACAATGAGCAGTTCTTC. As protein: CASSPTWGSSYNEQFF.

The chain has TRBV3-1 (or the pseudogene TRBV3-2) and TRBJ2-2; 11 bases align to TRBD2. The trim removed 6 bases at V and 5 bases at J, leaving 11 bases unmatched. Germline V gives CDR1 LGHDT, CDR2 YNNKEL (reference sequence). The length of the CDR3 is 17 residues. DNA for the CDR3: TGTGCCAGCAGACTTAGCGGGGGGGCCTCTGGAACCGGGGAGCTGTTTTTT. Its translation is CASRLSGGASGTGELFF.

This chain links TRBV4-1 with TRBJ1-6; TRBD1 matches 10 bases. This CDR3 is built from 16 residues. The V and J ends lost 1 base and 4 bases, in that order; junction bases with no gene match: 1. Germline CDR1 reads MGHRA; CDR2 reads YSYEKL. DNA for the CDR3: TGCGCCAGCAGCCAAGCGGGACAGGGGTATAATTCACCCCTCCACTTT. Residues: CASSQAGQGYNSPLHF.

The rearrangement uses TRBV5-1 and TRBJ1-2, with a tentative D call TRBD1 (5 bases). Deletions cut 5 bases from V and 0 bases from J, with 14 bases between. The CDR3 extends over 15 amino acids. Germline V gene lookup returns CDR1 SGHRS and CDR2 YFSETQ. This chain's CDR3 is CASSGAASSNYGYTF. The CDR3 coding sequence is TGCGCCAGCAGTGGGGCAGCTTCATCTAACTATGGCTACACCTTC.

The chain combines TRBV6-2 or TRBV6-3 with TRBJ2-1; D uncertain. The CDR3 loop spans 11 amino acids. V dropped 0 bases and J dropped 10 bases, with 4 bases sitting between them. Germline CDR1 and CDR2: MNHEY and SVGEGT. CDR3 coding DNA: TGTGCCAGCAGTTACTCGGGAGAGCAGTTCTTC. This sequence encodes CASSYSGEQFF.

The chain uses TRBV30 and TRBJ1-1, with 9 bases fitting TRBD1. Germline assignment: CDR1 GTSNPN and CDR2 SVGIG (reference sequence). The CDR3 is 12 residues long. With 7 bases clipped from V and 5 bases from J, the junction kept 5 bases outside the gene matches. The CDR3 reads CASTGGGTEAFF. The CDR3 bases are TGTGCCTCAACAGGGGGCGGAACTGAAGCTTTCTTT. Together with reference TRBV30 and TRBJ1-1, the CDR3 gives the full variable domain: SQTIHQWPATLVQPVGSPLSLECTVEGTSNPNLYWYRQAAGRGLQLLFYSVGIGQISSEVPQNLSASRPQDRQFILSSKKLLLSDSGFYLCASTGGGTEAFFGQGTRLTVV.

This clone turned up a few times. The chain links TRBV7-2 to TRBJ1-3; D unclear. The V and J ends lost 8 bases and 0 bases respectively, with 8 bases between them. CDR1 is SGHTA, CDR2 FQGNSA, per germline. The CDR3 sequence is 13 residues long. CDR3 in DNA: TGTGCCAGCCAACTGAGCTCTGGAAACACCATATATTTT. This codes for CASQLSSGNTIYF.

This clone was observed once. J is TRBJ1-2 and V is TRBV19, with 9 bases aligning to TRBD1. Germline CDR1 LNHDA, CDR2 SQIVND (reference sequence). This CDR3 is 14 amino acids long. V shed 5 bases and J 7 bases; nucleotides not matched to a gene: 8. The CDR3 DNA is TGTGCCAGTAGTGTTCAACAGGGGGCGGGTGGCTACACCTTC. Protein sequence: CASSVQQGAGGYTF.

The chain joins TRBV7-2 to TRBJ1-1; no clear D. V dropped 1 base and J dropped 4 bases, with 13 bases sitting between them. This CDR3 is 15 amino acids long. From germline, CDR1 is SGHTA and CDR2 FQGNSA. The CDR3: CASSLGLGRITEAFF. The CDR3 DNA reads TGTGCCAGCAGCTTAGGATTGGGGAGGATCACTGAAGCTTTCTTT. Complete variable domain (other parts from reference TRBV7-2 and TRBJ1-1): GAGVSQSPSNKVTEKGKDVELRCDPISGHTALYWYRQSLGQGLEFLIYFQGNSAPDKSGLPSDRFSAERTGGSVSTLTIQRTQQEDSAVYLCASSLGLGRITEAFFGQGTRLTVV.

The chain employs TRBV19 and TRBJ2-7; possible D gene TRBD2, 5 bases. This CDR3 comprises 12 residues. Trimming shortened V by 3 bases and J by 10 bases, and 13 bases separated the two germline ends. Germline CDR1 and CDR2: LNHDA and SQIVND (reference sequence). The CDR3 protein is CASSIGPGNQYF. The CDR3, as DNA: TGTGCCAGTAGTATCGGGCCGGGGAATCAGTACTTC. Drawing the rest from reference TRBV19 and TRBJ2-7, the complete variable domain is DGGITQSPKYLFRKEGQNVTLSCEQNLNHDAMYWYRQDPGQGLRLIYYSQIVNDFQKGDIAEGYSVSREKKESFPLTVTSAQKNPTAFYLCASSIGPGNQYFGPGTRLTVT.

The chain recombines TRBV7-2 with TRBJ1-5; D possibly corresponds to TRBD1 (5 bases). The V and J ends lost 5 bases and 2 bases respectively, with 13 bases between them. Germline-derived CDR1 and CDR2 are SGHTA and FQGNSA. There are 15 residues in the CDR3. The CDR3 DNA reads TGTGCCAGCAGCCCTGTGGCGGGGGGCAATCAGCCCCAGCATTTT. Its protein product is CASSPVAGGNQPQHF.

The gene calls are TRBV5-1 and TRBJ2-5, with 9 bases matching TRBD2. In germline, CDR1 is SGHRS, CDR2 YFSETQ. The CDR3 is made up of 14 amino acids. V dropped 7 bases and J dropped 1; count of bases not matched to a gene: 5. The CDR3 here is CASYLTSGQETQYF. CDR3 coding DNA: TGCGCCAGCTATCTGACTAGCGGCCAAGAGACCCAGTACTTC.

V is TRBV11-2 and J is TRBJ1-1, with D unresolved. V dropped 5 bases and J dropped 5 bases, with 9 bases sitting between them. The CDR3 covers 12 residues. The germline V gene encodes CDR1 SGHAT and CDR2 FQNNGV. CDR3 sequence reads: CASSRTDTEAFF. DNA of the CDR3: TGTGCCAGCAGCCGCACTGATACTGAAGCTTTCTTT.

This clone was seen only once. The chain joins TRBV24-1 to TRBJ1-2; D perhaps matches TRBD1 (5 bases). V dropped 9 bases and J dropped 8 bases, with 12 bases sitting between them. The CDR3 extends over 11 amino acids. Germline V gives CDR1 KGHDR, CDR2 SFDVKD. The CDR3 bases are TGTGCCACCGGGGACCCCTACGGCTACACCTTC. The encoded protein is CATGDPYGYTF.

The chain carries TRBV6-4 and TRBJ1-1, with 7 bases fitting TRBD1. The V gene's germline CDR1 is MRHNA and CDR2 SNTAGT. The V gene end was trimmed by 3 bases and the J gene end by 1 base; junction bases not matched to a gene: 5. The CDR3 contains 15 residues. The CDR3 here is CASSDTRTGNTEAFF. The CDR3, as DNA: TGTGCCAGCAGTGATACGAGGACAGGGAACACTGAAGCTTTCTTT.

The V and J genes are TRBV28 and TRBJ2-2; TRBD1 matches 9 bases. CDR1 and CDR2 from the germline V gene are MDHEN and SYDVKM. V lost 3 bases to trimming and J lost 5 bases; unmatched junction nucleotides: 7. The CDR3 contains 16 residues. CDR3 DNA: TGTGCCAGCAGTTTTACCGGGACAGGGAAAACCGGGGAGCTGTTTTTT. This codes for CASSFTGTGKTGELFF.

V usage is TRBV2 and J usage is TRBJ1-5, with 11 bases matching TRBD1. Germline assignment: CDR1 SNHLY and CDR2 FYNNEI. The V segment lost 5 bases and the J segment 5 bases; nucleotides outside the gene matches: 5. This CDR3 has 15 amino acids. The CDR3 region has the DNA TGTGCCAGCAGTTACGGACAGGGGGCTTATCAGCCCCAGCATTTT. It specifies CASSYGQGAYQPQHF.

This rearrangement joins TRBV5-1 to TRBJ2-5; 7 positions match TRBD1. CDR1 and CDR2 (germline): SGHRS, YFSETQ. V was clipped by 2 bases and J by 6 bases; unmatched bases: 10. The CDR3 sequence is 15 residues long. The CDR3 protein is CASSLGTDPSQTQYF. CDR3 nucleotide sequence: TGCGCCAGCAGCTTAGGGACAGACCCAAGTCAGACCCAGTACTTC. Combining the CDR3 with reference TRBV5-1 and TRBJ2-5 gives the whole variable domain KAGVTQTPRYLIKTRGQQVTLSCSPISGHRSVSWYQQTPGQGLQFLFEYFSETQRNKGNFPGRFSGRQFSNSRSEMNVSTLELGDSALYLCASSLGTDPSQTQYFGPGTRLLVL.

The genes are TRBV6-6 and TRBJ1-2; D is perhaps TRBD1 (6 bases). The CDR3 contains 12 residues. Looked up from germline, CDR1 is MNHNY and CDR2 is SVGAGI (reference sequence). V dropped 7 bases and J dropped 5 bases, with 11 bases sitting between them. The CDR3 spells CASKGGEYGYTF. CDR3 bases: TGTGCCAGCAAAGGGGGAGAATATGGCTACACCTTC.

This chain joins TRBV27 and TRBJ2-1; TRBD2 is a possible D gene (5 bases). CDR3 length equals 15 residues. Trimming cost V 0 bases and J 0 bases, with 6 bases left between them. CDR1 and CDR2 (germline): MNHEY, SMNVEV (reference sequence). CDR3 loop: CASSLSGSSYNEQFF. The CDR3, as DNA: TGTGCCAGCAGTTTATCAGGGAGCTCCTACAATGAGCAGTTCTTC.

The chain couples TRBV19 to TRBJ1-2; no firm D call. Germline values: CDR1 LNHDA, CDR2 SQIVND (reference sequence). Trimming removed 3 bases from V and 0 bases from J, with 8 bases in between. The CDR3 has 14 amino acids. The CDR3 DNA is TGTGCCAGTAGTATCGGCAGCTCTAACTATGGCTACACCTTC. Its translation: CASSIGSSNYGYTF.